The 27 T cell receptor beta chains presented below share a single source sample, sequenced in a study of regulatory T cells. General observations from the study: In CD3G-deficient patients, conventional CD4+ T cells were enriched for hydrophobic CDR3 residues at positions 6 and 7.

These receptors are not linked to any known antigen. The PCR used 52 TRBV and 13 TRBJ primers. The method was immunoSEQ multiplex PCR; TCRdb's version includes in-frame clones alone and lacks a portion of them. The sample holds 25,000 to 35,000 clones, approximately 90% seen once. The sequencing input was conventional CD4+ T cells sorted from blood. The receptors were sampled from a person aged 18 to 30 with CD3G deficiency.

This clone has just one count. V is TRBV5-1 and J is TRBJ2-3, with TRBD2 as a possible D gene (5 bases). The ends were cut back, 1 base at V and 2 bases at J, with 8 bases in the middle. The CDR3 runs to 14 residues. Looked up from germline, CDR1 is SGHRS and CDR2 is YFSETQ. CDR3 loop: CASSLSGFTDTQYF. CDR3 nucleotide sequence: TGCGCCAGCAGCTTGTCGGGATTCACAGATACGCAGTATTTT.

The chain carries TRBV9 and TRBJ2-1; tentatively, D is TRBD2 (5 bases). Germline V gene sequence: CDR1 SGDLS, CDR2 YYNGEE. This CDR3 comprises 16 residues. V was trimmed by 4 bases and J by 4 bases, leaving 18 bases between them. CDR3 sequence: CASSPNPSPAYNEQFF. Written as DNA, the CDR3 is TGTGCCAGCAGCCCTAACCCTAGCCCTGCTTACAATGAGCAGTTCTTC.

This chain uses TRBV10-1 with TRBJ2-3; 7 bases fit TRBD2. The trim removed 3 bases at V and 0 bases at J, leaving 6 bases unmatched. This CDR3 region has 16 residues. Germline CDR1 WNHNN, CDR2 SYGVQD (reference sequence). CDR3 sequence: CASSDGASGSTDTQYF. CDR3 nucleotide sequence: TGCGCCAGCAGTGATGGGGCTAGCGGAAGCACAGATACGCAGTATTTT.

Written as DNA, the CDR3 is TGTGCCAGCAGCTGGGGATGGGATTCTGGGGCCAACGTCCTGACTTTC. The encoded protein is CASSWGWDSGANVLTF. The chain couples TRBV7-9 to TRBJ2-6; unclear D gene. Germline values: CDR1 SEHNR, CDR2 FQNEAQ (reference sequence). With 4 bases removed from V and 1 base from J, the gap between germline ends came to 11 bases. The CDR3 totals 16 residues. Together with reference TRBV7-9 and TRBJ2-6, the CDR3 gives the full variable domain: DTGVSQNPRHKITKRGQNVTFRCDPISEHNRLYWYRQTLGQGPEFLTYFQNEAQLEKSRLLSDRFSAERPKGSFSTLEIQRTEQGDSAMYLCASSWGWDSGANVLTFGAGSRLTVL.

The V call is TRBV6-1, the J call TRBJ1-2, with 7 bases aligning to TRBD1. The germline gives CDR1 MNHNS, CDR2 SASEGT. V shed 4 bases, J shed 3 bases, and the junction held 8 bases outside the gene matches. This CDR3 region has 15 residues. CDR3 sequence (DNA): TGTGCCAGCAGTGCCGACAGGGTATCAGACTATGGCTACACCTTC. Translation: CASSADRVSDYGYTF.

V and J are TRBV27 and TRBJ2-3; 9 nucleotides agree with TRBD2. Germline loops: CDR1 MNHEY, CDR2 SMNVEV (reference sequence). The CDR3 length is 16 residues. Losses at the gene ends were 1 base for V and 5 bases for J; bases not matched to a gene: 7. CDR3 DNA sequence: TGTGCCAGCAGTTTATTCGCGGGGGGGCAGGTAGATACGCAGTATTTT. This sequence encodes CASSLFAGGQVDTQYF.

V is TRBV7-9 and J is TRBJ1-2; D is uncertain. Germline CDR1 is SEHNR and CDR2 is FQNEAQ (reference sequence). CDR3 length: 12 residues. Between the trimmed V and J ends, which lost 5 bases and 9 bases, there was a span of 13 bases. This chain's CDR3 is CASSPPGGSYTF. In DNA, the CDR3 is TGTGCCAGCAGCCCCCCCGGTGGGAGCTACACCTTC.

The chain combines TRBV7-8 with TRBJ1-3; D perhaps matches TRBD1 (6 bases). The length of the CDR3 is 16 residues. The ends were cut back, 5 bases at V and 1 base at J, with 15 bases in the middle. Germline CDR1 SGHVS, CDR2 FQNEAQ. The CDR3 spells CASSHLTGKSGNTIYF. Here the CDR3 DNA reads TGTGCCAGCAGCCACCTTACAGGGAAATCTGGAAACACCATATATTTT.

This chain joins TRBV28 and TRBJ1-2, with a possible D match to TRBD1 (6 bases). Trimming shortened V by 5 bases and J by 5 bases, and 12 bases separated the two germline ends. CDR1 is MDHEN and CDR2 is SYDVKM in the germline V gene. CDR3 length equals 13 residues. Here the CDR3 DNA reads TGTGCCAGCAGTCGCAGAGGGGGGTATGGCTACACCTTC. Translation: CASSRRGGYGYTF.

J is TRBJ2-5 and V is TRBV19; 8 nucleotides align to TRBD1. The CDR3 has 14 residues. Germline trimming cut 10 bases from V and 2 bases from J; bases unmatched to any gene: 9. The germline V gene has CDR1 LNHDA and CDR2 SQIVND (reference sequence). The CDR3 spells CATSPGTGQETQYF. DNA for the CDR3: TGTGCCACTAGCCCCGGGACAGGACAAGAGACCCAGTACTTC.

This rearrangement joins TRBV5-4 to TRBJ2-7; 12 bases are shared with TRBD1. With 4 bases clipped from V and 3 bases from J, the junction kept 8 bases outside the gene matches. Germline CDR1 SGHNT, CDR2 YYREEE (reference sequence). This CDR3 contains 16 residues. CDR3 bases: TGTGCCAGCAGCACCAAGGGACAGGGGGCGGTCTACGAGCAGTACTTC. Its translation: CASSTKGQGAVYEQYF.

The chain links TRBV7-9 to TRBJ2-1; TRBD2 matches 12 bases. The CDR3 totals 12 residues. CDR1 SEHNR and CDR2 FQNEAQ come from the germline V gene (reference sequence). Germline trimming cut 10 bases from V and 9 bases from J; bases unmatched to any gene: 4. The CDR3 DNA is TGTGCCATGGGACTAGCGGGCGGTGAGCAGTTCTTC. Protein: CAMGLAGGEQFF.

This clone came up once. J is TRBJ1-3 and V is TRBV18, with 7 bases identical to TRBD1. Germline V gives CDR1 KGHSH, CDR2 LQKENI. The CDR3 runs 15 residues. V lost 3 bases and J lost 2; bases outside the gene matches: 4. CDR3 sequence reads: CASSPIGGPGNTIYF. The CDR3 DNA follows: TGTGCCAGCTCACCCATAGGGGGCCCTGGAAACACCATATATTTT.

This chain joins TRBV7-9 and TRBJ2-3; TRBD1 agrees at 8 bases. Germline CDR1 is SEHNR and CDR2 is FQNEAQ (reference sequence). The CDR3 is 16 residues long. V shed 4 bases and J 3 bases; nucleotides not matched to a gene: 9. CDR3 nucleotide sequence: TGTGCCAGCAGCTCTTCCGGGACAGGCGGTACAGATACGCAGTATTTT. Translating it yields CASSSSGTGGTDTQYF. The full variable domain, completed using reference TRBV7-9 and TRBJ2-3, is DTGVSQNPRHKITKRGQNVTFRCDPISEHNRLYWYRQTLGQGPEFLTYFQNEAQLEKSRLLSDRFSAERPKGSFSTLEIQRTEQGDSAMYLCASSSSGTGGTDTQYFGPGTRLTVL.

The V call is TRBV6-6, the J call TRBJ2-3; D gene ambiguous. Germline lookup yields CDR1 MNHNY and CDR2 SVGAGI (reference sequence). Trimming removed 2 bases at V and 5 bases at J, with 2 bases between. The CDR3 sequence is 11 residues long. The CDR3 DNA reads TGTGCCAGCAGTTACGTAGATACGCAGTATTTT. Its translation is CASSYVDTQYF.

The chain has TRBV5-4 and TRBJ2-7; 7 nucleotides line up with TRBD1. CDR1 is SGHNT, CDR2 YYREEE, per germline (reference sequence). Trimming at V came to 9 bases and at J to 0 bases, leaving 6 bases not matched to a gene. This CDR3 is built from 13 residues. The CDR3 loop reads CATGQAPSYEQYF. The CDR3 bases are TGTGCCACCGGACAGGCGCCCTCCTACGAGCAGTACTTC.

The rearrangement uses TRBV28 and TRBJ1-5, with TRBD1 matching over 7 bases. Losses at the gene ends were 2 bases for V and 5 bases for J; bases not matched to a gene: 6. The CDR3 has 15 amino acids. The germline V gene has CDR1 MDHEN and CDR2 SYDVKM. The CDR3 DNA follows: TGTGCCAGCAGTTTAGCCGACAGGGTTTATCAGCCCCAGCATTTT. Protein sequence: CASSLADRVYQPQHF.

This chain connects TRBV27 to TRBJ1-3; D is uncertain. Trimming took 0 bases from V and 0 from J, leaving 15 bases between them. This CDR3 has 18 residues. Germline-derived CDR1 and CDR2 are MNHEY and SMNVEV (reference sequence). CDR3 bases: TGTGCCAGCAGTTTATCCCTACGGACGGTTAGCTCTGGAAACACCATATATTTT. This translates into CASSLSLRTVSSGNTIYF.

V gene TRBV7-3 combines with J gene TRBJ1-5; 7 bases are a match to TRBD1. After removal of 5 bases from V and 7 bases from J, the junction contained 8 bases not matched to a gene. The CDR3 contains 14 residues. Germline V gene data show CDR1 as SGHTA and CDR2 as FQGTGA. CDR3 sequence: CASSPDRDRQPQHF. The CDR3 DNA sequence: TGTGCCAGCAGCCCCGACAGGGACAGACAGCCCCAGCATTTT.

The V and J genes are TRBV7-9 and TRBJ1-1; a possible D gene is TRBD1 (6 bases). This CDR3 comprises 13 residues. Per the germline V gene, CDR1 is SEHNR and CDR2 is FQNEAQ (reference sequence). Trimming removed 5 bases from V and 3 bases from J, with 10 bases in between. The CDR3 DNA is TGTGCCAGCAGCCAACAGGGCTACACTGAAGCTTTCTTT. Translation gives CASSQQGYTEAFF.

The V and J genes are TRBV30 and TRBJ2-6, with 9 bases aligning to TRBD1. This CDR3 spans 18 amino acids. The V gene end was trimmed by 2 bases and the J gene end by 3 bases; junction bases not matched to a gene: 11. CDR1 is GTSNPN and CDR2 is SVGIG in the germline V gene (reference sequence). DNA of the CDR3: TGTGCCTGGAGTCTACCGGGACAGGGCTTATTTGGGGCCAACGTCCTGACTTTC. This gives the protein CAWSLPGQGLFGANVLTF.

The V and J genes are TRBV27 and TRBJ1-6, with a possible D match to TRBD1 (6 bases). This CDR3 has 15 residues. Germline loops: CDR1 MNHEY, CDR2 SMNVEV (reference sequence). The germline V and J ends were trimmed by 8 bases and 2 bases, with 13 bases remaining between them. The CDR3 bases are TGTGCCAGCTCTCCTGACAGGCCCTATAATTCACCCCTCCACTTT. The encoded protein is CASSPDRPYNSPLHF.

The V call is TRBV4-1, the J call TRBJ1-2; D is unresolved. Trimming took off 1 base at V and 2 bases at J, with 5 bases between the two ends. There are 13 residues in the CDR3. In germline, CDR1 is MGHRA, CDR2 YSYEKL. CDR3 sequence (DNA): TGCGCCAGCAGCCAAGCAAGAAACTATGGCTACACCTTC. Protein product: CASSQARNYGYTF.

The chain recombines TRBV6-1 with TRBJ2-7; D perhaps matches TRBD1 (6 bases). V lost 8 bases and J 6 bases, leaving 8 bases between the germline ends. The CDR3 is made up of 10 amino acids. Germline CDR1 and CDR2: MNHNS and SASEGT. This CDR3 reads CASGGPEQYF. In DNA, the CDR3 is TGTGCCAGCGGGGGCCCCGAGCAGTACTTC.

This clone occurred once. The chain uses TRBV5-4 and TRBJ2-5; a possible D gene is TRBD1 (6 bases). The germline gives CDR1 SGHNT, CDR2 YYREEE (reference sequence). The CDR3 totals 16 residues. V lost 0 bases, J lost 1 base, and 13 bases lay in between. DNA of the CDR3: TGTGCCAGCAGCTTGGTGGGGAACAGGGCCCAAGAGACCCAGTACTTC. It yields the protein CASSLVGNRAQETQYF.

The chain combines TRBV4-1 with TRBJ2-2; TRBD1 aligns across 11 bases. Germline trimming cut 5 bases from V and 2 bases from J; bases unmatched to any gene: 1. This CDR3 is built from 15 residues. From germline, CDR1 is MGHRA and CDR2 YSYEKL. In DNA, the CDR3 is TGCGCCAGCAGCAGGACAGGGGGCAACACCGGGGAGCTGTTTTTT. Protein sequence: CASSRTGGNTGELFF.

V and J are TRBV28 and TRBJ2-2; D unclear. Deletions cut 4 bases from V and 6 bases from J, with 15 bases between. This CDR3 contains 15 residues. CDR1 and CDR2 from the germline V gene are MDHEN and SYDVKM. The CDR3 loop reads CASSSRVFGPGELFF. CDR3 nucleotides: TGTGCCAGCAGTTCCCGAGTCTTCGGACCCGGGGAGCTGTTTTTT.